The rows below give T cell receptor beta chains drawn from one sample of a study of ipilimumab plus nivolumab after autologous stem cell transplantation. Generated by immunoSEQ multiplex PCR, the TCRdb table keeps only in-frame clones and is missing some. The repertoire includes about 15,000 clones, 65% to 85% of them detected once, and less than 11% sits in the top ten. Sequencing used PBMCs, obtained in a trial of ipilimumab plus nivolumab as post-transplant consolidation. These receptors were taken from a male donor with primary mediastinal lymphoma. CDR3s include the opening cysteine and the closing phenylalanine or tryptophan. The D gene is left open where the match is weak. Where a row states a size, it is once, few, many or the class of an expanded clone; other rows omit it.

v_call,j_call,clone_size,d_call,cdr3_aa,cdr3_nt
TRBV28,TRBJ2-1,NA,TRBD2,CASSLLGSGAYNEQFF,TGTGCCAGCAGTTTATTGGGTAGCGGGGCCTACAATGAGCAGTTCTTC
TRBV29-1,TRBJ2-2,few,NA,CSVPRATGTGELFF,TGCAGCGTTCCCCGGGCCACTGGGACCGGGGAGCTGTTTTTT
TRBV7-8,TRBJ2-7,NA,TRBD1,CASSLWDRGLSYEQYF,TGTGCCAGCAGCTTATGGGACAGGGGGCTCTCCTACGAGCAGTACTTC
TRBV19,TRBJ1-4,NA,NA,CASSIGAGNEKLFF,TGTGCCAGTAGTATTGGGGCTGGTAATGAAAAACTGTTTTTT
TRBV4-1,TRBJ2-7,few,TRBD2,CASSARGGYEQYF,TGCGCCAGCAGCGCCCGGGGGGGTTACGAGCAGTACTTC
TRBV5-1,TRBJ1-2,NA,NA,CASSPQADYYGYTF,TGCGCCAGCAGCCCCCAGGCGGACTACTATGGCTACACCTTC
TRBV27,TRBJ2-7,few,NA,CASTPPGERREQYF,TGTGCCAGCACACCACCCGGGGAGCGGCGCGAGCAGTACTTC
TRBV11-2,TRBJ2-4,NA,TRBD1,CASRLTGGSNIQYF,TGTGCCAGCAGGCTGACAGGGGGTTCGAACATTCAGTACTTC
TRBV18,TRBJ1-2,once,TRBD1,CASSPTGGHGYTF,TGTGCCAGCTCACCTACAGGGGGGCATGGCTACACCTTC
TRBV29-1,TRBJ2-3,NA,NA,CSVRRSTDTQYF,TGCAGCGTCAGGCGGAGCACAGATACGCAGTATTTT
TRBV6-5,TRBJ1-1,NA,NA,CASFLTRAFF,TGTGCCAGCTTTCTTACGAGGGCTTTCTTT
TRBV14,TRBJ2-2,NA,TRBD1,CASRSRGLGNTGELFF,TGTGCCAGCAGGAGCAGGGGGCTAGGGAACACCGGGGAGCTGTTTTTT
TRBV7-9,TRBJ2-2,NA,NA,CASSTTGTGELFF,TGTGCCAGCAGCACGACAGGAACCGGGGAGCTGTTTTTT
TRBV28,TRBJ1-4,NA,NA,CASSPGLGGEKLFF,TGTGCCAGCAGCCCAGGCTTGGGGGGCGAAAAACTGTTTTTT
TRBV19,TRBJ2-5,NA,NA,CASSIQASATQYF,TGTGCCAGTAGTATACAGGCCTCCGCGACCCAGTACTTC
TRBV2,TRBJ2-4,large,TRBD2,CAASGGLRNIQYF,TGTGCCGCTTCCGGGGGGTTACGGAACATTCAGTACTTC
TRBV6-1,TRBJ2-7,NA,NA,CASSALRAGLSYEQYF,TGTGCCAGCAGTGCCCTCAGAGCAGGGCTATCCTACGAGCAGTACTTC
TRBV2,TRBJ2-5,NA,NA,CASSGSTQTQETQYF,TGTGCCAGCAGTGGTTCGACCCAGACCCAAGAGACCCAGTACTTC
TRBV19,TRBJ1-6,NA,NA,CASTIKGLAGSPLHF,TGTGCCAGTACCATCAAGGGGCTAGCGGGTTCACCCCTCCACTTT
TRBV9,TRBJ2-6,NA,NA,CATGAGSGANVLTF,TGTGCCACTGGAGCAGGTTCTGGGGCCAACGTCCTGACTTTC
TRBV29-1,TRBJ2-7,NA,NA,CSVEGPEAYEQYF,TGCAGCGTTGAAGGGCCGGAGGCCTACGAGCAGTACTTC
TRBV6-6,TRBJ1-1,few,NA,CASSPRWLETEAFF,TGTGCCAGCAGCCCCCGTTGGTTGGAGACTGAAGCTTTCTTT
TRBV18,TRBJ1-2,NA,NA,CASSPKPGADGYTF,TGTGCCAGCTCACCAAAGCCCGGGGCGGACGGCTACACCTTC
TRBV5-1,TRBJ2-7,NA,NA,CASSTGGSYSYEQYF,TGCGCCAGCAGCACAGGAGGCAGTTACTCCTACGAGCAGTACTTC
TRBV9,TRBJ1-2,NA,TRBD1,CASSVGSGGDYGYTF,TGTGCCAGCAGCGTAGGGTCAGGGGGCGACTATGGCTACACCTTC
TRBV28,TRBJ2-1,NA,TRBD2,CASREGLAGLGQFF,TGTGCCAGCAGAGAGGGACTAGCGGGATTGGGCCAGTTCTTC